These T cell receptor beta chains were read from a single sample in a study of tumor-infiltrating lymphocytes in localized non-small cell lung cancer. Repertoires were generated with immunoSEQ multiplex PCR, while TCRdb's copy carries only in-frame clones and drops some. The sample has 7,000 to 8,000 clones, 77% seen once. The sample taken for sequencing was uninvolved lung tissue not adjacent to the tumor. The receptors originated from a human donor with non-small cell lung cancer. Both conserved end residues are part of each CDR3. The D gene is left open where the match is weak. A clone size is listed for some rows: how often the clone was seen (once, few, many), or a class if it is expanded.

D gene,V gene,clone size,J gene,CDR3 length,CDR3 protein,CDR3 DNA
TRBD1,TRBV6-5,-,TRBJ1-3,15,CASGQGGISGNTIYF,TGTGCCAGCGGACAGGGCGGAATCTCTGGAAACACCATATATTTT
TRBD1,TRBV10-1,once,TRBJ2-5,14,CASSEGQGVVTQYF,TGCGCCAGCAGTGAGGGACAGGGAGTGGTGACCCAGTACTTC
-,TRBV5-1,-,TRBJ2-1,15,CASSLAGSTYNEQFF,TGCGCCAGCAGCTTGGCGGGGTCCACCTACAATGAGCAGTTCTTC
-,TRBV13,few,TRBJ1-5,13,CASSLGVNQPQHF,TGTGCCAGCAGCTTAGGAGTCAATCAGCCCCAGCATTTT
-,TRBV28,-,TRBJ1-2,13,CASSFPSGGGYTF,TGTGCCAGCAGTTTCCCCTCGGGGGGCGGCTACACCTTC
TRBD2,TRBV7-2,-,TRBJ2-5,15,CASSLLAGGQETQYF,TGTGCCAGCAGCTTACTAGCGGGGGGCCAAGAGACCCAGTACTTC
-,TRBV6-1,-,TRBJ1-5,13,CASSEADIQPQHF,TGTGCCAGCAGTGAAGCGGACATTCAGCCCCAGCATTTT
-,TRBV9,-,TRBJ1-5,14,CASSPVGSNQPQHF,TGTGCCAGCAGCCCAGTTGGTAGCAATCAGCCCCAGCATTTT
-,TRBV29-1,-,TRBJ2-5,17,CSVEIGVRQGLQETQYF,TGCAGCGTTGAAATAGGGGTTCGCCAGGGGCTCCAAGAGACCCAGTACTTC
-,TRBV5-1,once,TRBJ1-4,15,CASSLGDTPNEKLFF,TGCGCCAGCAGCTTGGGGGACACTCCTAATGAAAAACTGTTTTTT
TRBD2,TRBV5-6,once,TRBJ2-5,17,CASSLTSGGATGETQYF,TGTGCCAGCAGCCTGACTAGCGGGGGGGCCACGGGGGAGACCCAGTACTTC
TRBD1,TRBV9,-,TRBJ1-4,15,CASSVGTGYNEKLFF,TGTGCCAGCAGCGTAGGGACAGGTTATAATGAAAAACTGTTTTTT
-,TRBV28,-,TRBJ2-6,14,CASKTDPGANVLTF,TGTGCCAGCAAGACGGACCCTGGGGCCAACGTCCTGACTTTC
-,TRBV6-1,-,TRBJ2-3,11,CASSEGGTQYF,TGTGCCAGCAGTGAGGGGGGTACGCAGTATTTT
-,TRBV11-3,once,TRBJ2-1,14,CASSPGDSYNEQFF,TGTGCCAGCAGCCCTGGAGACTCCTACAATGAGCAGTTCTTC
TRBD1,TRBV7-3,-,TRBJ1-2,14,CASSPGTGGYGYTF,TGTGCCAGCAGCCCCGGGACAGGGGGCTATGGCTACACCTTC
TRBD2,TRBV6-5,-,TRBJ2-7,15,CASSVGEGSSYEQYF,TGTGCCAGCAGCGTAGGGGAGGGAAGCTCCTACGAGCAGTACTTC
TRBD2,TRBV7-2,-,TRBJ2-3,16,CASSVDGLGSTDTQYF,TGTGCCAGCAGCGTCGACGGACTAGGTTCTACAGATACGCAGTATTTT
-,TRBV29-1,-,TRBJ2-7,14,CSVGGEDSAYEQYF,TGCAGCGTTGGGGGGGAGGACAGTGCCTACGAGCAGTACTTC
TRBD1,TRBV7-3,-,TRBJ2-7,13,CASSRDRGYEQYF,TGTGCCAGCAGTCGGGACAGGGGGTACGAGCAGTACTTC
-,TRBV6-6,-,TRBJ2-5,15,CASRPWRGSYETQYF,TGTGCCAGCAGACCCTGGCGGGGCTCTTACGAGACCCAGTACTTC
-,TRBV27,-,TRBJ2-2,12,CASSRNTGELFF,TGTGCCAGCAGCCGGAACACCGGGGAGCTGTTTTTT
-,TRBV30,-,TRBJ2-7,13,CAWGSGRWYEQYF,TGTGCCTGGGGTAGCGGACGGTGGTACGAGCAGTACTTC
-,TRBV5-4,-,TRBJ2-4,16,CASSSLSGTAKNIQYF,TGTGCCAGCAGCTCCCTCTCCGGGACGGCCAAAAACATTCAGTACTTC
-,TRBV2,once,TRBJ2-2,13,CASKTGNTGELFF,TGTGCCAGCAAAACAGGTAACACCGGGGAGCTGTTTTTT
TRBD1,TRBV11-2,medium-sized,TRBJ1-4,14,CASSLIGQGEKLFF,TGTGCCAGCAGCTTAATCGGACAGGGTGAAAAACTGTTTTTT
-,TRBV7-2,-,TRBJ2-3,13,CASSLAYSDTQYF,TGTGCCAGCAGCTTGGCGTATTCAGATACGCAGTATTTT
-,TRBV29-1,few,TRBJ1-2,12,CSVERLTVGYTF,TGCAGCGTTGAGAGATTGACTGTGGGCTACACCTTC
-,TRBV5-1,-,TRBJ1-1,11,CASSSGGGAFF,TGCGCCAGCAGCTCCGGTGGGGGGGCTTTCTTT
TRBD1,TRBV7-2,-,TRBJ1-2,14,CASSLFRDREGYTF,TGTGCCAGCAGCCTTTTCCGGGACAGGGAGGGCTACACCTTC
-,TRBV6-1,-,TRBJ1-1,14,CASPPKAHNTEAFF,TGTGCCAGCCCCCCTAAAGCACACAACACTGAAGCTTTCTTT
TRBD1,TRBV28,-,TRBJ2-7,15,CASSTTGGSSYEQYF,TGTGCCAGCAGTACGACAGGGGGTAGCTCCTACGAGCAGTACTTC
TRBD1,TRBV2,-,TRBJ2-6,18,CASSPETGGFSGANVLTF,TGTGCCAGCAGTCCGGAGACAGGGGGGTTCTCTGGGGCCAACGTCCTGACTTTC
-,TRBV20-1,few,TRBJ2-7,10,CSANRREQYF,TGCAGTGCTAACCGTCGCGAGCAGTACTTC
TRBD1,TRBV5-1,-,TRBJ2-2,14,CASSARTGSWELFF,TGCGCCAGCAGCGCACGGACAGGCTCGTGGGAGCTGTTTTTT
TRBD1,TRBV30,-,TRBJ2-7,15,CAWSAGQAISYEQYF,TGTGCCTGGAGTGCGGGACAGGCAATCTCCTACGAGCAGTACTTC
TRBD2,TRBV2,-,TRBJ2-7,16,CASSEARLAGNYEQYF,TGTGCCAGCAGTGAAGCCCGACTAGCGGGAAACTACGAGCAGTACTTC
TRBD1,TRBV18,few,TRBJ1-6,15,CASSTTGTGNSPLHF,TGTGCCAGCTCAACTACCGGGACAGGGAATTCACCCCTCCACTTT
-,TRBV30,-,TRBJ2-7,13,CAWSSESSYEQYF,TGTGCCTGGAGTAGCGAGAGCTCCTACGAGCAGTACTTC
-,TRBV18,-,TRBJ2-2,14,CASSQGVRTGELFF,TGTGCCAGCTCACAGGGGGTCCGGACCGGGGAGCTGTTTTTT
TRBD1,TRBV28,-,TRBJ1-3,17,CASSPMTGSRGENTIYF,TGTGCCAGCAGCCCAATGACAGGGAGTAGGGGTGAAAACACCATATATTTT
TRBD1,TRBV2,once,TRBJ1-1,14,CASSVDRVDTEAFF,TGTGCCAGCAGTGTTGACAGGGTTGACACTGAAGCTTTCTTT
TRBD1,TRBV5-6,-,TRBJ2-2,16,CASSLMGQRSTGELFF,TGTGCCAGCAGCTTGATGGGACAGAGATCCACCGGGGAGCTGTTTTTT